The 24 T cell receptor beta chains below all came from one sample that was sequenced in a study of molecular identifiers for immune sequencing clone quantification. TCRdb called the PCR reads again in MiXCR, with one record for every CDR3 protein. Seen here are hundreds of thousands of distinct CDR3 sequences, about 20% observed once, and the top ten hold 0.85% to 0.9%. Sequencing was performed on naive CD8+ T cells from blood, with Jurkat cell RNA spiked in. Specified subset: FACS-sorted CD8+CD4-CCR7+CD45RA+ naive T cells. The source of these receptors is a human donor in good health. Some libraries in this study had Jurkat cell RNA spiked in.

As regards this clonotype: A much bigger clone sits one base away, suggesting this may be a read error. This chain joins TRBV12-3 or TRBV12-4 and TRBJ1-3; D is possibly TRBD1 (5 bases). The CDR3 has 15 residues. V lost 4 bases and J lost 1, with 11 bases in between. Written as DNA, the CDR3 is TGTGCCAGCAGTTACGACTGGACATCTGGAAACACCATATATTTT. This encodes CASSYDWTSGNTIYF.

As for this clonotype: A read error is possible here, since a much larger clone lies one base away. The J gene is TRBJ2-3, the V gene TRBV7-6; D is tentatively TRBD1 or TRBD2 (6 bases each). Germline-derived CDR1 and CDR2 are SGHVS and FNYEAQ. The CDR3 runs 16 residues. CDR3 DNA sequence: TGTGCCCGCAGCTTAGCTGGGGGGCCAAGGGGGGATACGCAGTATTTT. Translating gives CARSLAGGPRGDTQYF.

This clonotype showed up just once. Since a much larger clone is just one base distant, this may be a read error. The CDR3 does not end in the conserved phenylalanine or tryptophan, so this is likely a read error. This sequence joins TRBV7-2 and TRBJ2-1; D is possibly TRBD1 or TRBD2 (5 bases each). V was trimmed by 5 bases and J by 6 bases, leaving 14 bases between them. CDR3 length equals 14 residues. Germline CDR1 is SGHTA and CDR2 is FQGNSA. The CDR3 is CASSDSPGLNEQFL. The CDR3 region has the DNA TGTGCCAGCAGCGACAGCCCCGGACTCAATGAGCAGTTCCTC.

This clonotype was found a few times. This chain connects TRBV6-4 to TRBJ2-7, with D perhaps matching TRBD2 (5 bases). CDR1 is MRHNA and CDR2 is SNTAGT in the germline V gene. The CDR3 runs 16 residues. V lost 8 bases to trimming and J lost 3 bases, with 23 bases between them. In DNA form, the CDR3 reads TGTGCCAGCCCCTCCTCCGCGGGCGGCCCGGTCTACGAGCAGTACTTC. Amino acid sequence: CASPSSAGGPVYEQYF.

This clonotype was counted at least ten times. The chain recombines TRBV2 with TRBJ2-3; TRBD2 aligns across 12 bases. CDR3 size: 17 residues. Per the germline V gene, CDR1 is SNHLY and CDR2 is FYNNEI. V was clipped by 3 bases and J by 6 bases; unmatched bases: 10. DNA for the CDR3: TGTGCCAGCAGTGAGGGGAGACTAGCGGGAGTACGCGATACGCAGTATTTT. Residues: CASSEGRLAGVRDTQYF.

This clonotype has a handful of counts. This clone may be a read error of a much larger clone one base away. The CDR3 coding sequence is TGTGCCAGCAGCTCCGGACACAGCACAGATACGCAGTATTTT. Translating gives CASSSGHSTDTQYF. This chain connects TRBV12-3 or TRBV12-4 to TRBJ2-3; D perhaps matches TRBD1 (5 bases). The germline V and J ends were trimmed by 6 bases and 0 bases, with 10 bases remaining between them. The CDR3 is made up of 14 amino acids.

In its sample, this clonotype was seen many times. The chain uses TRBV4-3 and TRBJ2-1; D gene ambiguous. Between the trimmed V and J ends, which lost 0 bases and 5 bases, there was a span of 14 bases. The CDR3 has 16 amino acids. Germline CDR1 LGHNA, CDR2 YSLEER. The CDR3 DNA sequence: TGCGCCAGCAGCCAAGAGAAGGTAGCCGAGAACAATGAGCAGTTCTTC. Amino acid sequence: CASSQEKVAENNEQFF.

Many counts were recorded for this clonotype. J is TRBJ1-4 and V is TRBV4-1; 9 bases map to TRBD1. This CDR3 comprises 16 residues. The V gene's germline CDR1 is MGHRA and CDR2 YSYEKL. V lost 0 bases to trimming and J lost 7 bases; unmatched junction nucleotides: 6. The CDR3 sequence: CASSQEWNRGPEKLFF. The CDR3 bases are TGCGCCAGCAGCCAAGAATGGAACAGGGGGCCTGAAAAACTGTTTTTT.

This sequence joins TRBV4-2 and TRBJ2-1; possibly TRBD2 for D (5 bases). The CDR3 contains 14 residues. The germline gives CDR1 LGHNA, CDR2 YNFKEQ. Trimming left V 10 bases short and J 7 bases short, with 20 bases between. In nucleotides, the CDR3 is TGTGCCACTAGAGCGGAACTGCTTATGAATGAGCAGTTCTTC. Translated: CATRAELLMNEQFF.

This clonotype showed up many times. The CDR3 nucleotides read TGTGCCAGCAGCTTAGTGGGGCAGGGTGCCTACGAGCAGTACTTC. This gives the protein CASSLVGQGAYEQYF. This chain joins TRBV7-8 and TRBJ2-7; the D gene is possibly TRBD1 (5 bases). Germline CDR1 and CDR2: SGHVS and FQNEAQ. The CDR3 extends over 15 amino acids. The V end was cut by 1 base, the J end by 2 bases, with 12 bases between.

This clonotype was picked up many times. The V gene is TRBV5-1, the J gene TRBJ1-2; 10 nucleotides match TRBD1. CDR1 SGHRS and CDR2 YFSETQ come from the germline V gene. This CDR3 has 18 amino acids. With 4 bases clipped from V and 0 bases from J, the junction kept 12 bases outside the gene matches. The CDR3 spells CASSNSGTGDTPNYGYTF. In DNA form, the CDR3 reads TGCGCCAGCAGCAATTCCGGGACAGGGGATACACCTAACTATGGCTACACCTTC. The whole variable domain, filled in from reference TRBV5-1 and TRBJ1-2, reads KAGVTQTPRYLIKTRGQQVTLSCSPISGHRSVSWYQQTPGQGLQFLFEYFSETQRNKGNFPGRFSGRQFSNSRSEMNVSTLELGDSALYLCASSNSGTGDTPNYGYTFGSGTRLTVV.

This clonotype was counted many times. This chain connects TRBV24-1 to TRBJ1-2; D remains ambiguous. With 4 bases removed from V and 2 bases from J, the gap between germline ends came to 10 bases. The CDR3 loop spans 14 amino acids. From germline, CDR1 is KGHDR and CDR2 SFDVKD. The CDR3 sequence is CATSEPGLNYGYTF. CDR3 in DNA: TGTGCCACCAGTGAGCCCGGACTGAACTATGGCTACACCTTC.

Regarding this clonotype: This clone may be a read error of a much larger clone one base away. This chain links TRBV5-1 with TRBJ1-2; D possibly corresponds to TRBD1 (5 bases). CDR1 SGHRS and CDR2 YFSETQ come from the germline V gene. Trimming removed 4 bases from V and 4 bases from J, with 17 bases in between. The CDR3 has 15 amino acids. As DNA, the CDR3 is TGCGCCAGCAGCCCGACCATGGGGCCCAGCTATGGCTACACCTTC. The encoded protein is CASSPTMGPSYGYTF. Based on the CDR3 plus reference TRBV5-1 and TRBJ1-2, the full variable domain is KAGVTQTPRYLIKTRGQQVTLSCSPISGHRSVSWYQQTPGQGLQFLFEYFSETQRNKGNFPGRFSGRQFSNSRSEMNVSTLELGDSALYLCASSPTMGPSYGYTFGSGTRLTVV.

This clonotype has a handful of counts. This CDR3 is CASSDRDRLFPQYF. The DNA of the CDR3 is TGTGCCAGCAGCGACCGGGACAGGTTGTTCCCGCAGTATTTT. V gene TRBV14 combines with J gene TRBJ2-3; 8 bases map to TRBD1. The CDR3 extends over 14 amino acids. CDR1 is SGHDN and CDR2 is FVKESK in the germline V gene. The ends lost 5 bases at V and 10 bases at J; junction bases unmatched: 11.

This clonotype was recorded many times. J is TRBJ1-1 and V is TRBV7-9; D is unresolved. V gave up 0 bases and J gave up 5 bases, with 13 bases separating them. This CDR3 contains 15 residues. Germline lookup yields CDR1 SEHNR and CDR2 FQNEAQ (reference sequence). This CDR3 is CASSLAFGGRTEAFF. The CDR3 nucleotides are TGTGCCAGCAGCTTAGCGTTCGGAGGGAGGACTGAAGCTTTCTTT.

This clonotype was counted at least ten times. The chain has TRBV6-1 and TRBJ2-1; D gene uncertain. Trimming shortened V by 1 base and J by 10 bases, and 5 bases separated the two germline ends. Germline V gene lookup returns CDR1 MNHNS and CDR2 SASEGT. The CDR3 extends over 11 amino acids. The CDR3 DNA reads TGTGCCAGCAGTGAAGTCGGGGAGCAGTTCTTC. The encoded protein is CASSEVGEQFF.

This clonotype was counted many times. The chain combines TRBV28 with TRBJ1-5; TRBD1 aligns across 8 bases. The CDR3 has 14 amino acids. Germline values: CDR1 MDHEN, CDR2 SYDVKM. J lost 4 bases, V lost 6 bases, and 5 bases had no gene match. CDR3 sequence reads: CASRDRDWNQPQHF. In nucleotides, the CDR3 is TGTGCCAGCAGGGACAGGGACTGGAATCAGCCCCAGCATTTT.

This clonotype was seen many times. The rearrangement joins TRBV12-3 or TRBV12-4 to TRBJ2-5; D is possibly TRBD2 (5 bases). Between the trimmed V and J ends, which lost 4 bases and 0 bases, there was a span of 21 bases. CDR3 length equals 18 residues. CDR3 DNA sequence: TGTGCCAGCAGTTCCTTGGGATTCGGAGGCCCGTACCAAGAGACCCAGTACTTC. Protein: CASSSLGFGGPYQETQYF.

As to this clonotype: A clone one base away is much larger, so this may be a read error. As the CDR3 is not closed by the conserved phenylalanine or tryptophan, this likely results from a read error. The rearrangement links TRBV9 to TRBJ2-7; maybe TRBD2 (5 bases). This CDR3 has 14 residues. CDR1 is SGDLS, CDR2 YYNGEE, per germline. V lost 4 bases and J 3 bases, leaving 14 bases between the germline ends. CDR3 DNA sequence: TGTGCCAGCAGCTCCCGAGCGGTAAACTACGAGCAGTACCTC. Its protein is CASSSRAVNYEQYL.

This rearrangement joins TRBV7-3 to TRBJ2-2; 10 bases align to TRBD2. This CDR3 contains 16 residues. The germline gives CDR1 SGHTA, CDR2 FQGTGA. V shed 5 bases, J shed 6 bases, and the junction held 9 bases outside the gene matches. The CDR3 DNA follows: TGTGCCAGCAGCCCTACTAGCGGGACGGTTTCCGGGGAGCTGTTTTTT. This encodes CASSPTSGTVSGELFF.

With respect to this clonotype: A read error may be the cause here, since a much bigger clone is one base away. This CDR3 fails to terminate in the conserved phenylalanine or tryptophan, so it likely reflects a read error. This chain links TRBV6-5 with TRBJ2-7; 11 bases map to TRBD2. In germline, CDR1 is MNHEY, CDR2 SVGAGI. The V segment lost 5 bases and the J segment 2 bases; nucleotides outside the gene matches: 5. This CDR3 is built from 15 residues. CDR3 in DNA: TGTGCCAGCAGTAAAGGGACTAGCGGAACCTACGAGCAGTACCTC. Translated: CASSKGTSGTYEQYL.

The chain has TRBV29-1 and TRBJ2-1; 8 bases match TRBD2. The germline gives CDR1 SQVTM, CDR2 ANQGSEA. J was trimmed by 7 bases and V by 5 bases; bases with no gene match: 7. The CDR3 consists of 13 residues. CDR3 loop: CSVISGIKNEQFF. DNA of the CDR3: TGCAGCGTTATTAGCGGGATTAAAAATGAGCAGTTCTTC.

This clonotype was seen many times. The J gene is TRBJ2-3, the V gene TRBV20-1, with unresolved D. CDR1 is DFQATT and CDR2 is SNEGSKA in the germline V gene (reference sequence). The germline V and J ends were trimmed by 3 bases and 2 bases, with 6 bases remaining between them. The CDR3 has 12 amino acids. CDR3 coding DNA: TGCAGTGCTAGGACCCCCACAGATACGCAGTATTTT. The encoded protein is CSARTPTDTQYF.

This clonotype was seen a few times. The junction departs from the called germline gene at one end, perhaps through a read error. This chain uses TRBV28 with TRBJ2-1, with 8 bases fitting TRBD2. The CDR3 spans 17 residues. CDR1 and CDR2 from the germline V gene are MDHEN and SYDVKM. The CDR3 spells CASSPRGGRSSDNEQFF. Here the CDR3 DNA reads TGTGCCAGCAGCCCTCGCGGGGGGCGGAGCTCCGACAATGAGCAGTTCTTC.